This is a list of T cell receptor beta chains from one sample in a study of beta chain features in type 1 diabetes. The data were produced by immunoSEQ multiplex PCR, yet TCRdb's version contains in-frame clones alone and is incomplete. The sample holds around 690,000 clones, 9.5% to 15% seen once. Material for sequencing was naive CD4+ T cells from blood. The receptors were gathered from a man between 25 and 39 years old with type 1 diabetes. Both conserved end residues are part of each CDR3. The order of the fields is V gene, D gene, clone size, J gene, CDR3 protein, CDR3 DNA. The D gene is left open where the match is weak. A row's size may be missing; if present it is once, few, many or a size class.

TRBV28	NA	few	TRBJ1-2	CASSRGPTIDFYGYTF	TGTGCCAGCAGTCGTGGGCCTACAATCGACTTCTATGGCTACACCTTC
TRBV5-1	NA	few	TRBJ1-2	CASSSDGLSNYGYTF	TGCGCCAGCAGCTCGGACGGCCTCTCTAACTATGGCTACACCTTC
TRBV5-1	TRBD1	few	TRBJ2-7	CASARQGSYEQYF	TGCGCCAGCGCAAGACAGGGATCCTACGAGCAGTACTTC
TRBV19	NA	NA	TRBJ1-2	CASSLSLPAGYTF	TGTGCCAGTAGTCTGTCCCTCCCGGCCGGCTACACCTTC
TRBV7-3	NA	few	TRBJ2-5	CASSLKGGQEETQYF	TGTGCCAGCAGCTTAAAGGGCGGGCAGGAAGAGACCCAGTACTTC
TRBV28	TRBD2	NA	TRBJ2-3	CASSLGGGKVDTQYF	TGTGCCAGCAGTTTGGGCGGGGGGAAGGTAGATACGCAGTATTTT
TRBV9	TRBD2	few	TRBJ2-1	CASSVRLAGGRYEQFF	TGTGCCAGCAGCGTCCGGCTAGCGGGGGGGCGGTATGAGCAGTTCTTC
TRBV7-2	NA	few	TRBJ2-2	CASSVRLMTGAGELFF	TGTGCCAGCAGCGTACGGCTGATGACGGGCGCCGGGGAGCTGTTTTTT
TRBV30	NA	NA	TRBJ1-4	CGGGQGPNEKLFF	TGTGGCGGCGGCCAGGGGCCTAATGAAAAACTGTTTTTT
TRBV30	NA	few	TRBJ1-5	CAWSVGRGYQPQHF	TGTGCCTGGAGTGTTGGCAGGGGCTATCAGCCCCAGCATTTT
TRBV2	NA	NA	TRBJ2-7	CASSEGGSAYF	TGTGCCAGCAGTGAAGGAGGGTCGGCGTACTTC
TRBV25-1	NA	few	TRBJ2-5	CASPRVEETQYF	TGTGCCAGCCCGAGGGTTGAAGAGACCCAGTACTTC
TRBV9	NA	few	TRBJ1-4	CASSAPHNEKLFF	TGTGCCAGCAGCGCGCCGCACAATGAAAAACTGTTTTTT
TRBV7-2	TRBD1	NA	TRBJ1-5	CASSLDGTGLQPQHF	TGTGCCAGCAGCTTAGATGGGACAGGGTTACAGCCCCAGCATTTT
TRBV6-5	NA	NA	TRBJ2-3	CASSLHDRFTDTQYF	TGTGCCAGCAGTTTACACGACAGGTTCACAGATACGCAGTATTTT
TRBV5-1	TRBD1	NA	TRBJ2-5	CASSLLQGQGEETQYF	TGCGCCAGCAGCTTGCTTCAAGGACAGGGAGAAGAGACCCAGTACTTC
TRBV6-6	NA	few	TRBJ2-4	CASSYSPPNIQYF	TGTGCCAGCAGTTACTCCCCACCAAACATTCAGTACTTC
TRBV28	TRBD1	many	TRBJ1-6	CAITDRSYNSPLHF	TGTGCCATCACGGACAGGTCATATAATTCACCCCTCCACTTT
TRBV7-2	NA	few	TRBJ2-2	CASSLQGYTGELFF	TGTGCCAGCAGCTTACAGGGTTACACCGGGGAGCTGTTTTTT
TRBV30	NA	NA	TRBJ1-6	CAWKRDRYHSPLHF	TGTGCCTGGAAACGCGACAGGTACCATTCACCCCTCCACTTT
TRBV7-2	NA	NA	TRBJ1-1	CASSLVAENTEAFF	TGTGCCAGCAGCTTAGTAGCCGAGAACACTGAAGCTTTCTTT
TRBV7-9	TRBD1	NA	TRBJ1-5	CASSPNLGQGQPQHF	TGTGCCAGCAGCCCCAATTTAGGACAGGGACAGCCCCAGCATTTT
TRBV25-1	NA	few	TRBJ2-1	CASISPLRYNEQFF	TGTGCCAGCATTTCGCCGCTCCGTTACAATGAGCAGTTCTTC
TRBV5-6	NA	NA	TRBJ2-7	CASSLDLYEQYF	TGTGCCAGCAGCTTGGATCTGTACGAGCAGTACTTC
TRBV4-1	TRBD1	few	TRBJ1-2	CASSQVGRGPYGYTF	TGCGCCAGCAGCCAAGTGGGTAGGGGGCCCTATGGCTACACCTTC
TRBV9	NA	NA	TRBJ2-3	CASSVVGASTDTQYF	TGTGCCAGCAGCGTTGTGGGAGCTAGCACAGATACGCAGTATTTT
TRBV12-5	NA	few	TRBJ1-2	CASGNHGPYGYTF	TGTGCTAGTGGCAACCACGGGCCCTATGGCTACACCTTC